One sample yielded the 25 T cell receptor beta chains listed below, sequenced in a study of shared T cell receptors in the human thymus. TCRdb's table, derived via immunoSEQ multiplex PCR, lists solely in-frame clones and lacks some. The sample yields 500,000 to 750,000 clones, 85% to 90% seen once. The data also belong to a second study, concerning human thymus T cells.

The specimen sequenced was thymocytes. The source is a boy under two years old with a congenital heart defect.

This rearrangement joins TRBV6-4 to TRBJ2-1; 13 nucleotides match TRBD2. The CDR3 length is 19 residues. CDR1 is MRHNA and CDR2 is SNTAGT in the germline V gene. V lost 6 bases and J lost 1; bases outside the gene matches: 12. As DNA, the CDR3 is TGTGCCAGCAGGACTTCCGGGACTAGCGGGAACGGTTCCTACAATGAGCAGTTCTTC. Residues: CASRTSGTSGNGSYNEQFF.

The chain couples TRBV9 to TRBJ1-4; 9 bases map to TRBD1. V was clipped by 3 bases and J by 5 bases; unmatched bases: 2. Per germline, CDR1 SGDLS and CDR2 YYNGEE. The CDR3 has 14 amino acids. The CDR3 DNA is TGTGCCAGCAGCGACGGGACAGGGAATGAAAAACTGTTTTTT. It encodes CASSDGTGNEKLFF.

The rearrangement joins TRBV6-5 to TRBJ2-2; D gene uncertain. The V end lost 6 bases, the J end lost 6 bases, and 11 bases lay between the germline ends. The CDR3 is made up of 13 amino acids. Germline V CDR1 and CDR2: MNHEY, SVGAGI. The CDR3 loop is CASRPTPPGELFF. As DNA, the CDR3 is TGTGCCAGCAGGCCGACTCCGCCCGGGGAGCTGTTTTTT.

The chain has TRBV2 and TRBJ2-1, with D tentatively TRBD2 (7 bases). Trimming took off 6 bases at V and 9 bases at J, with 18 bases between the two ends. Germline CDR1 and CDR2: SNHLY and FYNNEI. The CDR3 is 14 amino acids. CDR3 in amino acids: CASRPNGGGGEQFF. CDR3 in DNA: TGTGCCAGCAGGCCGAATGGAGGGGGGGGTGAGCAGTTCTTC.

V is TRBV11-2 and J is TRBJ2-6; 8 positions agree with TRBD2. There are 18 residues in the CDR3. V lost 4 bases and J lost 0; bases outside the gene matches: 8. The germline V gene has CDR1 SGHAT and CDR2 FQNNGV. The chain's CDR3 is CASSSGLARTSGANVLTF. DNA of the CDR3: TGTGCCAGCAGCTCCGGACTAGCAAGAACCTCTGGGGCCAACGTCCTGACTTTC.

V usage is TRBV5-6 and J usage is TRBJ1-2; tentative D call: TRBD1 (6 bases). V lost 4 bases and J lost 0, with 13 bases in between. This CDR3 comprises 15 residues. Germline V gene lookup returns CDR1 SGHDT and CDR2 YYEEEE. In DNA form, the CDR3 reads TGTGCCAGCAGCCAGGACAGTATCGCTAACTATGGCTACACCTTC. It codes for CASSQDSIANYGYTF.

The CDR3 sequence is CAWSVRRDRVYEQYF. The CDR3, as DNA: TGTGCCTGGAGTGTACGACGGGATCGGGTCTACGAGCAGTACTTC. The chain is built from TRBV30 and TRBJ2-7; the D gene is possibly TRBD2 (5 bases). This CDR3 has 15 amino acids. V lost 0 bases and J lost 3, with 15 bases in between. The germline V gene has CDR1 GTSNPN and CDR2 SVGIG (reference sequence).

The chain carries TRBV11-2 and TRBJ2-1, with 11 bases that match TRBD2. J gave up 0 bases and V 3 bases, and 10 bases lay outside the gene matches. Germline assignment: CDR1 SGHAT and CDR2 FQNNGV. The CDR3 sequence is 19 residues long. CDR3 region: CASSFNRLAGPSSYNEQFF. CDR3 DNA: TGTGCCAGCAGCTTTAACAGACTAGCGGGGCCGAGCTCCTACAATGAGCAGTTCTTC.

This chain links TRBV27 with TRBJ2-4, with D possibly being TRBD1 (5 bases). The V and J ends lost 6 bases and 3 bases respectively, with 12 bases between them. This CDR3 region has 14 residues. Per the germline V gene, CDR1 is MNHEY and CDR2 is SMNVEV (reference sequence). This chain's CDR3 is CASSAQGVKNIQYF. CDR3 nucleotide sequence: TGTGCCAGCAGCGCCCAGGGTGTCAAAAACATTCAGTACTTC.

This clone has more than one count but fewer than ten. The CDR3 nucleotides are TGCGCCAGCAGTGACTCTCCCTCCGGGACAACCTATGGCTACACCTTC. It is translated as CASSDSPSGTTYGYTF. The chain is built from TRBV10-1 and TRBJ1-2; a weak D match, TRBD1 (6 bases). Trimming cost V 3 bases and J 4 bases, with 18 bases left between them. This CDR3 has 16 amino acids. Germline lookup yields CDR1 WNHNN and CDR2 SYGVQD (reference sequence).

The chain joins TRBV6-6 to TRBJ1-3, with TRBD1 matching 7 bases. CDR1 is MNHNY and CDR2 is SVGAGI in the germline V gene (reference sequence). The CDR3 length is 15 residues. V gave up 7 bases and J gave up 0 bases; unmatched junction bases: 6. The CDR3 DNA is TGTGCCAGCACCGAGTACAGGGGCTCTGGAAACACCATATATTTT. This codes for CASTEYRGSGNTIYF.

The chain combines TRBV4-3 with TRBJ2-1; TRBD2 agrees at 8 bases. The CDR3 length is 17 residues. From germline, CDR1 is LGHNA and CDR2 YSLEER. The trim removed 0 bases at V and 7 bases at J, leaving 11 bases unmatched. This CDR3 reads CASSQDRTSGHPNEQFF. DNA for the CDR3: TGCGCCAGCAGCCAAGATCGTACTAGCGGTCACCCTAATGAGCAGTTCTTC.

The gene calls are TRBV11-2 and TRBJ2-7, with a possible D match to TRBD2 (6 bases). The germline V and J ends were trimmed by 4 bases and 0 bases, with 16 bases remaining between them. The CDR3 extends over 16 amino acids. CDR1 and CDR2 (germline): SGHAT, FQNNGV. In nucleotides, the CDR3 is TGTGCCAGCAGCTGGGAGGAGACGCGCAGCTCCTACGAGCAGTACTTC. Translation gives CASSWEETRSSYEQYF. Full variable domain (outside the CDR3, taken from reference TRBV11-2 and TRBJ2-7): EAGVAQSPRYKIIEKRQSVAFWCNPISGHATLYWYQQILGQGPKLLIQFQNNGVVDDSQLPKDRFSAERLKGVDSTLKIQPAKLEDSAVYLCASSWEETRSSYEQYFGPGTRLTVT.

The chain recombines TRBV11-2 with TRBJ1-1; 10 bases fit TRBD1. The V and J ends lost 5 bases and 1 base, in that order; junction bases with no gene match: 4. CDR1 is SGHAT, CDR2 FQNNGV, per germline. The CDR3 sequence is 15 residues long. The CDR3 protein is CASSTWTGGNTEAFF. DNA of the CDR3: TGTGCCAGCAGCACCTGGACAGGGGGGAACACTGAAGCTTTCTTT.

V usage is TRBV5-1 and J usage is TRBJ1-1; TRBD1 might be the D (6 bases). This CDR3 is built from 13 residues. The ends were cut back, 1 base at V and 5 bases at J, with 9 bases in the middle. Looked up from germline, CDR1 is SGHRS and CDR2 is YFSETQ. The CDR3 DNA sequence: TGCGCCAGCAGCTTGACAGGGAAGACTGAAGCTTTCTTT. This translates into CASSLTGKTEAFF.

For the CDR3, the DNA is TGCAGCGTCGACGCGGGGGCAGAGAACACTGAAGCTTTCTTT. This encodes CSVDAGAENTEAFF. The chain uses TRBV29-1 and TRBJ1-1; TRBD1 is a possible D gene (6 bases). This CDR3 comprises 14 residues. In germline, CDR1 is SQVTM, CDR2 ANQGSEA. The V end lost 6 bases, the J end lost 1 base, and 15 bases lay between the germline ends.

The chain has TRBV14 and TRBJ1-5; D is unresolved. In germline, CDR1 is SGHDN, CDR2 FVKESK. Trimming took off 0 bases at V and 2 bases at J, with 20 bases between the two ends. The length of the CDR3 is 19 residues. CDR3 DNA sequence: TGTGCCAGCAGCCAAGATACCCGGGAGCGCGCTTTGGGCAATCAGCCCCAGCATTTT. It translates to CASSQDTRERALGNQPQHF.

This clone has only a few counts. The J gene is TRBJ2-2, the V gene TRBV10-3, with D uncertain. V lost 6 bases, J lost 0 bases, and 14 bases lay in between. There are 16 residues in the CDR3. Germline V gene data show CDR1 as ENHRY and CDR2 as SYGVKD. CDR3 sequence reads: CAISGHPTANTGELFF. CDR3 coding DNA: TGTGCCATCAGCGGCCACCCGACTGCGAACACCGGGGAGCTGTTTTTT.

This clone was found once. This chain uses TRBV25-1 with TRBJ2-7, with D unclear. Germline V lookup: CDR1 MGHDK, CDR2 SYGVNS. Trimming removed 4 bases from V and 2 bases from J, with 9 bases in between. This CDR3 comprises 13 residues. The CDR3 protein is CASSARSTYEQYF. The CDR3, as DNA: TGTGCCAGCAGTGCCAGATCCACCTACGAGCAGTACTTC.

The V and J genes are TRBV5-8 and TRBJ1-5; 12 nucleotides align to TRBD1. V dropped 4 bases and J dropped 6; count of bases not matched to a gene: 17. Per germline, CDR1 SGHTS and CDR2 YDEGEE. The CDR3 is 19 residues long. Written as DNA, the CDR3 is TGTGCCAGCAGCCTGGGACAGGGGGCTTCAGGTCGGTATGGTCAGCCCCAGCATTTT. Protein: CASSLGQGASGRYGQPQHF.

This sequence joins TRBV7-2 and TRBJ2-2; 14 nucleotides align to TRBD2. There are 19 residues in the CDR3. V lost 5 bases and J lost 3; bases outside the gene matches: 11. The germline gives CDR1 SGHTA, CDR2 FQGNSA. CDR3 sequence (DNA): TGTGCCAGCAGCCGGACTAGCGGGAGGCCACCCCGTTACACCGGGGAGCTGTTTTTT. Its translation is CASSRTSGRPPRYTGELFF.

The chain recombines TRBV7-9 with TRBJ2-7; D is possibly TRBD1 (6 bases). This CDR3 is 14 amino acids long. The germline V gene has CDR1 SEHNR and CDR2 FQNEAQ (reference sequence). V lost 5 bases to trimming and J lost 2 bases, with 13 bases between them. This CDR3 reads CASSPPGHPYEQYF. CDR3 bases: TGTGCCAGCAGCCCACCGGGACACCCCTACGAGCAGTACTTC.

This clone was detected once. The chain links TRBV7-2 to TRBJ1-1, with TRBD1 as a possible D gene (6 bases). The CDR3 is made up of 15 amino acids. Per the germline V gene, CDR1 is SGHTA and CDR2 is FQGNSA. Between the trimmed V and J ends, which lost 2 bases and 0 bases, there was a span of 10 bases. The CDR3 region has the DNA TGTGCCAGCAGCTTACGGACAGCTATGAACACTGAAGCTTTCTTT. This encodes CASSLRTAMNTEAFF.

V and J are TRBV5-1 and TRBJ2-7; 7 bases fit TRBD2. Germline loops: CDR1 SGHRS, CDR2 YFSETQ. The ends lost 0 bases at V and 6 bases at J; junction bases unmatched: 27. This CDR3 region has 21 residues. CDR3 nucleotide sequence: TGCGCCAGCAGCTTGGCTTTAGACCGGGCCGGGAGCGGGAAGGGTCAGCCCGAGCAGTACTTC. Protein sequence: CASSLALDRAGSGKGQPEQYF.

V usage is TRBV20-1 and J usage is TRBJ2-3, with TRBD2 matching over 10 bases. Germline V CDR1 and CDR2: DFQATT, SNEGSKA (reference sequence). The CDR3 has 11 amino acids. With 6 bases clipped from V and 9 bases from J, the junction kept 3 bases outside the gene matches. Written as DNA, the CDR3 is TGCAGTGCGGGGACTAGCGAGACGCAGTATTTT. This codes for CSAGTSETQYF.